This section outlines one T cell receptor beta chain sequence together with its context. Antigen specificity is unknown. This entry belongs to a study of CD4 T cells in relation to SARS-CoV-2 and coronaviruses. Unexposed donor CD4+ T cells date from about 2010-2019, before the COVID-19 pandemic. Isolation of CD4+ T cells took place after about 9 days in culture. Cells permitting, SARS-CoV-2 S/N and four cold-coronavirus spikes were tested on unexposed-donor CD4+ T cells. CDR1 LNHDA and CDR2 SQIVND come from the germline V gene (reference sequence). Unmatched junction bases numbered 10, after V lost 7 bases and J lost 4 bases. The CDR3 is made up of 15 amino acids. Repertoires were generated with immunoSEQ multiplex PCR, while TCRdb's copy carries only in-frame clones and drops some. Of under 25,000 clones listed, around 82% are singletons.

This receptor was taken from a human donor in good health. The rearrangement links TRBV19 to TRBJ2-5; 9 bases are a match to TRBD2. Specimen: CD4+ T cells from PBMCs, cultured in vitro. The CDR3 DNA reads TGTGCCAGTACCATTGTAGCGGGAGTTGGAGAGACCCAGTACTTC. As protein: CASTIVAGVGETQYF.